This T cell receptor beta chain was sequenced during a study of blood T cell repertoires in COVID-19 (TCRdb year 2020). In terms of the full investigation: Samples covering the acute and convalescent phases of COVID-19 were provided by collaborators in the United States, Italy and Spain. The material from the prospective study consisted of cDNA or gDNA derived from T cells, B-cell-depleted T cells, or PBMCs. Deeply sampled blood TCRbeta repertoires from subjects exposed to, actively infected with, or recovered from COVID-19 were included in the dataset. The repertoires were released in a freely available public database intended as a resource for research on the immune response to SARS-CoV-2. The samples were drawn from two sources: the first 160 participants of the ongoing ImmuneRACE study, and some 1,300 subjects contributed by 6 global collaborators. Nearly every sample came with metadata listing a de-identified subject ID, COVID-19 status, age in years and sex. Where available, HLA class I and class II types were taken from metadata supplied by the sample provider and were not determined by assay-based typing.

TCRbeta CDR3 regions were amplified from genomic DNA by means of the immunoSEQ Assay, a bias-controlled multiplex PCR. As for how the authors treated the data: Nucleated cell counts per sample were estimated from amplification of reference gene primers within the assay. Sequence reads were collapsed and filtered to measure the absolute abundance of every unique TCRbeta CDR3 rearrangement. For each sample, productive Simpson clonality was calculated by taking the square root of Simpson's diversity index across productive rearrangements. The source is immuneACCESS, and TCRdb retained only in-frame sequences with V and J called. Part of the clones is not carried over; for the studies checked, unresolved V genes explain less than half of this, and the remainder is unexplained. Clone size and the V and J calls come from that table; the DNA yielded D and trimming. This sample comprises roughly 400,000 clones, around nine tenths of them detected only once. Roughly a tenth of the sample belongs to the ten largest clones.

Comments on this clone: The antigen it recognizes is unknown. No quality values exist for individual bases; no much larger clone is one base distant.

V ends up 0 bases short and J 7 bases short, with an unmatched junction base count of 8. CDR1 GTSNPN and CDR2 SVGIG are derived from the germline V gene (reference sequence). The CDR3 numbers 16 residues from cysteine through phenylalanine. Of all the DNA, just the CDR3 is kept, 48 bases in frame from base 1. Overall results and qualifications from the work: The amount of clinical and demographic metadata varied by source and participant and was provided uncurated.

Enrolling through a virtual design, the prospective study's participants ranged in age from roughly 18 to 95 years and lived across roughly 23 United States geographic areas. To assign participants to cohorts, the prospective study relied on clinical history that participants themselves reported in a screening survey and a study questionnaire. ImmuneRACE Cohort 3 recovered participants were defined by two consecutive negative NP/OP PCR tests, healthcare professional clearance, or symptom resolution. Each participant in the prospective study had whole blood, serum and a nasopharyngeal or oropharyngeal swab collected by mobile phlebotomists. Participants in the prospective study had the option to provide additional blood draws and questionnaires over an approximately 2-month period. Prospective study blood samples were shipped either frozen or at room temperature before DNA extraction.

The sequence was collected from a woman between 45 and 60 years old who had recovered from COVID-19. This chain is built from TRBV30 and TRBJ2-2; 10 nucleotides in the junction match TRBD1. The sequencing input was PBMCs or T cells enriched from blood (not recorded which). CDR3 region: CAWSVATGQGSGELFF. The sequenced DNA: TGTGCCTGGAGTGTAGCTACGGGACAGGGGAGCGGGGAGCTGTTTTTT. With the rest looked up from the reference TRBV30 and TRBJ2-2 genes rather than sequenced, the full variable domain is SQTIHQWPATLVQPVGSPLSLECTVEGTSNPNLYWYRQAAGRGLQLLFYSVGIGQISSEVPQNLSASRPQDRQFILSSKKLLLSDSGFYLCAWSVATGQGSGELFFGEGSRLTVL.